This paragraph covers one T cell receptor (beta chain) sequence. Deep-level settings were used for running the assay. Repertoires were generated with immunoSEQ multiplex PCR, while TCRdb's copy carries only in-frame clones and drops some. Of roughly 500,000 clones detected, 76% appear once; the ten largest clones hold around 13%. Per germline, CDR1 MDHEN and CDR2 SYDVKM. The CDR3 loop spans 12 amino acids. V lost 5 bases and J 5 bases, leaving 9 bases between the germline ends. These data are taken from a study of shared clonotypes between healthy human individuals. The J gene is TRBJ1-1, the V gene TRBV28; D unclear. The TCR was taken from a woman in her thirties or forties in good health. Some clones in this sample may be carry-over from other donors' samples. The sequenced sample was PBMCs. The CDR3 DNA reads TGTGCCAGCAGTACTGGACGGACTGAAGCTTTCTTT. Translation gives CASSTGRTEAFF.